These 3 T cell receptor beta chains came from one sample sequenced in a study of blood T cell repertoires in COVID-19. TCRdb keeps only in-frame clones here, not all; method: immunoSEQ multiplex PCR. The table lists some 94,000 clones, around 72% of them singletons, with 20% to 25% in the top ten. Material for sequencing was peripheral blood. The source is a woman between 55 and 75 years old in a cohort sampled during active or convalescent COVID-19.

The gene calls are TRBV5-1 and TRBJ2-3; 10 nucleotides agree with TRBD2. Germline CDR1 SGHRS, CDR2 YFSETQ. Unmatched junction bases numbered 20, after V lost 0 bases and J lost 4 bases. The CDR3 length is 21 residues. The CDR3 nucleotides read TGCGCCAGCAGCTTGGACCCGGGGCGGCTAGCGGGGGTACTGCACGCAGATACGCAGTATTTT. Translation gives CASSLDPGRLAGVLHADTQYF.

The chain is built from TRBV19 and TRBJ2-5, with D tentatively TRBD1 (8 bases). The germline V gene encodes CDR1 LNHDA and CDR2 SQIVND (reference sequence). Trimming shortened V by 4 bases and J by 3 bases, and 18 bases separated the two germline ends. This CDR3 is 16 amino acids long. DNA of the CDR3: TGTGCCAGTAGTACGTGGACAGGGAGGGGAGAAGAGACCCAGTACTTC. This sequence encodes CASSTWTGRGEETQYF.

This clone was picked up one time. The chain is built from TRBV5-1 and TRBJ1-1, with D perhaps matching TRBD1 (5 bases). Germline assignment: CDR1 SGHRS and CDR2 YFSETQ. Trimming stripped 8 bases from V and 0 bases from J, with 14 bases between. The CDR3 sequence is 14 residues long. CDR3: CASRTQGMNTEAFF. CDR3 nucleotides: TGCGCCAGTCGAACCCAGGGTATGAACACTGAAGCTTTCTTT.